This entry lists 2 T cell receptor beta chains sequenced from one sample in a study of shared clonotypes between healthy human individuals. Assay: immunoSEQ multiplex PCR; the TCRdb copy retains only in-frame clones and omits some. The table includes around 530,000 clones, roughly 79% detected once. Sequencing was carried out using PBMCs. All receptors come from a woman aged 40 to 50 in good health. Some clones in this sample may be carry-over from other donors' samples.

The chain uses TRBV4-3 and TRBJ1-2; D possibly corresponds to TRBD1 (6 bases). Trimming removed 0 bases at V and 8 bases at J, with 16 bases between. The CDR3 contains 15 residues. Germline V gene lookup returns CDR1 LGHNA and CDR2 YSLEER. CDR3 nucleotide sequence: TGCGCCAGCAGCCAAGAGAGAAACAGGGCCCAGGGCTACACCTTC. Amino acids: CASSQERNRAQGYTF.

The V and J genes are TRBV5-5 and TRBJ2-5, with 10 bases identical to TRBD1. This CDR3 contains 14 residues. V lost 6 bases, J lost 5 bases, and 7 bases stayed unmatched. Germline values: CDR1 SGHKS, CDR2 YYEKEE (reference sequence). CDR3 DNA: TGTGCCAGCACCCCGACAGGGGGCGGGGAGACCCAGTACTTC. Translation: CASTPTGGGETQYF. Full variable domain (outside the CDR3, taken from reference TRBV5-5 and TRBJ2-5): DAGVTQSPTHLIKTRGQQVTLRCSPISGHKSVSWYQQVLGQGPQFIFQYYEKEERGRGNFPDRFSARQFPNYSSELNVNALLLGDSALYLCASTPTGGGETQYFGPGTRLLVL.